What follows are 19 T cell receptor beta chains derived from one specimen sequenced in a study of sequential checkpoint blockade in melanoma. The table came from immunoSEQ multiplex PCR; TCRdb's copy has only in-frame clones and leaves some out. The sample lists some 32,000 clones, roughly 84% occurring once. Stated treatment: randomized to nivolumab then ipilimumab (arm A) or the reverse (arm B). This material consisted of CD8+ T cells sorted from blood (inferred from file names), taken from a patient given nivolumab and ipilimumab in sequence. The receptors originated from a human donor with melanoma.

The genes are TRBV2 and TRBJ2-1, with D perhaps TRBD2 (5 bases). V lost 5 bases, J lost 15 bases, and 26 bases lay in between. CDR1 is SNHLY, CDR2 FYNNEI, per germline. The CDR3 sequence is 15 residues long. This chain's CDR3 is CASSPRYELTNPTFF. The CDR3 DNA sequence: TGTGCCAGCAGTCCCAGATACGAACTGACTAACCCTACGTTCTTC.

CDR3 protein: CASSRQGDTYNEQFF. DNA of the CDR3: TGCGCCAGCAGCCGACAGGGGGACACCTACAATGAGCAGTTCTTC. The chain combines TRBV4-1 with TRBJ2-1, with 9 bases aligning to TRBD1. From germline, CDR1 is MGHRA and CDR2 YSYEKL. This CDR3 has 15 amino acids. J lost 2 bases, V lost 4 bases, and 3 bases had no gene match.

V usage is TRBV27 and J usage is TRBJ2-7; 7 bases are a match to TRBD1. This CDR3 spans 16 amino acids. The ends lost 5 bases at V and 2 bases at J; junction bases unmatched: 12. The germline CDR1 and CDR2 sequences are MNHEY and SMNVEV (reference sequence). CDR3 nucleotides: TGTGCCAGCAGTACCCTAGGGACAGCTGGGGCCTACGAGCAGTACTTC. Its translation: CASSTLGTAGAYEQYF.

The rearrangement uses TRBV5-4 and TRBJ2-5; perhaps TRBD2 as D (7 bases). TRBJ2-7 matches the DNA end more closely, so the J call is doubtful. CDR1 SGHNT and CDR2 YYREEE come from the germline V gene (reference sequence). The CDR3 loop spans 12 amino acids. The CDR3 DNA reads TGTGCCACTCGGGGGGCTTCCTACGAGCAGTACTTC. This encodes CATRGASYEQYF.

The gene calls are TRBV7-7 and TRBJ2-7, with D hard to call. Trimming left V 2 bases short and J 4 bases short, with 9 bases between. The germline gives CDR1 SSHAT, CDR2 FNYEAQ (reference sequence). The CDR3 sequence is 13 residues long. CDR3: CASSLNSKYEQYF. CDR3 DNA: TGTGCCAGCAGCTTAAACAGTAAATACGAGCAGTACTTC.

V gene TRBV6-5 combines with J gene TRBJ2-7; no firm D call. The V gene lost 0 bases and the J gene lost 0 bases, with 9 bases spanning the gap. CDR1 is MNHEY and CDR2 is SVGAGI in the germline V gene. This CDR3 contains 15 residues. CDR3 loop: CASSYSWADSYEQYF. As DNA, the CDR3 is TGTGCCAGCAGTTACTCTTGGGCAGACTCCTACGAGCAGTACTTC.

CDR3 residues: CASSFRTGENTEAFF. The CDR3 DNA reads TGCGCCAGCAGCTTCCGGACAGGAGAAAACACTGAAGCTTTCTTT. The rearrangement uses TRBV5-1 and TRBJ1-1, with TRBD1 matching over 7 bases. Per germline, CDR1 SGHRS and CDR2 YFSETQ. V was pared by 2 bases and J by 2 bases, with 6 bases of the junction left unmatched. This CDR3 region has 15 residues.

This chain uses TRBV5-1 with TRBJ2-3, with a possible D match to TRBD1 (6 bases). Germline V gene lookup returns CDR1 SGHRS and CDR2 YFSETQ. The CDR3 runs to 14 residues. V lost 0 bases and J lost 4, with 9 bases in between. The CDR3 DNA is TGCGCCAGCAGCTTGGAGAAGGGGGCAGATACGCAGTATTTT. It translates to CASSLEKGADTQYF.

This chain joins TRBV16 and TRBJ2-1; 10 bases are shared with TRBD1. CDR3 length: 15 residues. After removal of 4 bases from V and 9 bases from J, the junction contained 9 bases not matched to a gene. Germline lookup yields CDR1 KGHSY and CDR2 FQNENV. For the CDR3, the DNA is TGTGCCAGCAGCCCCGGGGCGGGACAGGGGACTGAGCAGTTCTTC. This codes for CASSPGAGQGTEQFF.

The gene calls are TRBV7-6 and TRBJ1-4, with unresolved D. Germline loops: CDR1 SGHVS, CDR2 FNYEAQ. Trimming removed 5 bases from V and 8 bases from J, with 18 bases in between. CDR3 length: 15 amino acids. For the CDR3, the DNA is TGTGCCAGCAGCCCACTCATGGTAGACTACGAAAAACTGTTTTTT. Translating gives CASSPLMVDYEKLFF.

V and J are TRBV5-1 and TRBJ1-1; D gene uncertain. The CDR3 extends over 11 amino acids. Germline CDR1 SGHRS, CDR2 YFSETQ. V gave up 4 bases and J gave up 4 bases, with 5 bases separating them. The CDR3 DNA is TGCGCCAGCAGCCTCTCCACTGAAGCTTTCTTT. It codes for CASSLSTEAFF.

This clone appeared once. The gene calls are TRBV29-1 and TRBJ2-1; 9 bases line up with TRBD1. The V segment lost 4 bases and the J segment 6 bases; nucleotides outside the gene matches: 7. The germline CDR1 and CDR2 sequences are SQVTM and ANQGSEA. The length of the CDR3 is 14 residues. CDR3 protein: CSVVGTGFSNEQFF. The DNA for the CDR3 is TGCAGCGTTGTAGGGACAGGGTTTAGCAATGAGCAGTTCTTC.

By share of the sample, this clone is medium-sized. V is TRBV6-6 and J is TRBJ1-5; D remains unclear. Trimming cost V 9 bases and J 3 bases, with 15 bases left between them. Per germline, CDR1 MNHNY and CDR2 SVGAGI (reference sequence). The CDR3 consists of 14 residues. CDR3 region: CASRLADPNQPQHF. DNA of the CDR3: TGTGCCAGTCGCCTAGCGGACCCCAATCAGCCCCAGCATTTT.

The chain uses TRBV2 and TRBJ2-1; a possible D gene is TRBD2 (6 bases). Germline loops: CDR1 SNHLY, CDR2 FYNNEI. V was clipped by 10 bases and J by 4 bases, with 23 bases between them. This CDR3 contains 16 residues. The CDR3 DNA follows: TGTGCCACCTCCCTCCTCCGGGACTTCTTTTACAATGAGCAGTTCTTC. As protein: CATSLLRDFFYNEQFF.

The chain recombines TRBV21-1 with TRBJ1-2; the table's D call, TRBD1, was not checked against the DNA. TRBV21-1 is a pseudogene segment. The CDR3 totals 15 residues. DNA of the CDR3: TGTGCCAGCAAACCGACAGGCGGACACCTCTATGGCTACACCTTC. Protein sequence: CASKPTGGHLYGYTF.

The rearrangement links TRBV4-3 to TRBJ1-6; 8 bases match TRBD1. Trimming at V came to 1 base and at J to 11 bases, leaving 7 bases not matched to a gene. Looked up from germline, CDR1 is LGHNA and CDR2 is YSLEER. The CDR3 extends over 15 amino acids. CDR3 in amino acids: CASSQGTGFRAPLHF. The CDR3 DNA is TGCGCCAGCAGCCAAGGGACAGGGTTTAGGGCACCCCTCCACTTT.

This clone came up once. The CDR3 region has the DNA TGTGCCAGCAGCAAAGCCGGGACTCTCTACGAGCAGTACTTC. Its translation is CASSKAGTLYEQYF. This chain uses TRBV7-3 with TRBJ2-7, with D maybe TRBD2 (6 bases). Trimming cost V 5 bases and J 3 bases, with 14 bases left between them. There are 14 residues in the CDR3. CDR1 SGHTA and CDR2 FQGTGA come from the germline V gene.

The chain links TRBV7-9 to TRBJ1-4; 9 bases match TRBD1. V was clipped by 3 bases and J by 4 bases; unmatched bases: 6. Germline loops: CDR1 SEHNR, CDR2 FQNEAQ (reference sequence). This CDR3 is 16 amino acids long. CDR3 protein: CASSFTGGRVNEKLFF. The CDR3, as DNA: TGTGCCAGCAGCTTTACAGGGGGCAGGGTTAATGAAAAACTGTTTTTT. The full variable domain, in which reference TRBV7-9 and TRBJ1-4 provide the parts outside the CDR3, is DTGVSQNPRHKITKRGQNVTFRCDPISEHNRLYWYRQTLGQGPEFLTYFQNEAQLEKSRLLSDRFSAERPKGSFSTLEIQRTEQGDSAMYLCASSFTGGRVNEKLFFGSGTQLSVL.

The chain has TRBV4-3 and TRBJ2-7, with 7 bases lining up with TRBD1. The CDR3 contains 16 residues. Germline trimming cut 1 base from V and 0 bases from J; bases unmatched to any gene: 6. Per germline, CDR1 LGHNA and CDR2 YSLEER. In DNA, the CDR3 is TGCGCCAGCAGCCAAGTTTACGGGGACAGCTCCTACGAGCAGTACTTC. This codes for CASSQVYGDSSYEQYF.